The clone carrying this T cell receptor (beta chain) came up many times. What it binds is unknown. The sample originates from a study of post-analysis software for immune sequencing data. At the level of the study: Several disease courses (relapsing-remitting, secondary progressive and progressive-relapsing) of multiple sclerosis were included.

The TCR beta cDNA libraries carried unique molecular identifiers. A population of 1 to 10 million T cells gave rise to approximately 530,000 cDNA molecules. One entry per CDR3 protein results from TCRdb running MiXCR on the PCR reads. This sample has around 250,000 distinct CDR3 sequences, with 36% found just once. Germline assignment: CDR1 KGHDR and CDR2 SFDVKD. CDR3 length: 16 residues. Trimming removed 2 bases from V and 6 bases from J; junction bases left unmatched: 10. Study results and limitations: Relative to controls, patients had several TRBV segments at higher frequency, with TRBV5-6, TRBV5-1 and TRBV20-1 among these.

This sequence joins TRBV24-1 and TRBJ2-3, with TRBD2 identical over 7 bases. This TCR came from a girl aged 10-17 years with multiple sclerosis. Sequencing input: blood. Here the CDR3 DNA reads TGTGCCACCAGTGATTACGGCGGGAGTCCATATGATACGCAGTATTTT. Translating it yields CATSDYGGSPYDTQYF.